This entry features one T cell receptor (beta chain) sequence. This sequence may be a read error, since a much larger clone differs from it by one base. The sample originates from a study of T cells in Graves' hyperthyroidism and ophthalmopathy. Study overall: Before any treatment, at initial diagnosis, peripheral blood was collected.

The germline V gene has CDR1 SGDLS and CDR2 YYNGEE. This CDR3 has 14 amino acids. RNA transcripts gave rise to amplified TCR beta CDR3 regions. In the first-round RT-PCR of the TCR CDR3, the HTBI primer set was used. TCRdb passed the multiplex PCR reads through MiXCR, listing each CDR3 protein once. This table holds about 570,000 distinct CDR3 sequences, 14% found once. This clonotype originated in a woman aged 40 to 50 with Graves' hyperthyroidism. The chain uses TRBV9 and TRBJ2-1, with D perhaps matching TRBD1 (6 bases). Sequenced input: blood. CDR3 sequence reads: CASSAGGSYNKQFF. The CDR3 bases are TGTGCCAGCAGCGCTGGGGGCTCCTACAATAAGCAGTTCTTC.